The 2 T cell receptor beta chains in this list originate from one sample, sequenced in a study of regulatory T cells in long-lasting Graves disease. Arm-PCR with iRepertoire HTBI primers amplified the CDR3 regions for these TCR beta libraries. TCRdb analysed the multiplex PCR reads with MiXCR anew, one entry per CDR3 protein. This sample has hundreds of thousands of distinct CDR3 sequences, with about 17% found just once. Regarding time point: newly diagnosed GD, antithyroid drugs for less than 3 months. TCR sequences were obtained from RNA taken from PBMCs. These same records also appear under a second study, on T cells in Graves' hyperthyroidism and ophthalmopathy.

The sequencing used peripheral blood mononuclear cells (PBMCs), collected at new diagnosis, from a patient treated with antithyroid drugs. These receptors were obtained from a woman aged 30 to 39 with Graves disease.

In this sample, this clonotype turned up many times. V gene TRBV6-2 or TRBV6-3 combines with J gene TRBJ2-1; D may be TRBD2 (7 bases). Trimming removed 2 bases from V and 2 bases from J, with 10 bases in between. The CDR3 sequence is 15 residues long. Germline V CDR1 and CDR2: MNHEY, SVGEGT. The CDR3 DNA reads as TGTGCCAGCAGTTACAGGGGGGGAGCCTACAATGAGCAGTTCTTC. Amino acids: CASSYRGGAYNEQFF.

With regard to this clonotype: This could be a read error, since a much larger clone is one nucleotide away. The chain links TRBV28 to TRBJ2-2; a weak D match, TRBD2 (5 bases). From germline, CDR1 is MDHEN and CDR2 SYDVKM. The CDR3 totals 14 residues. CDR3 in amino acids: CAGSFRRGTGELFF. For the CDR3, the DNA is TGTGCCGGCAGTTTCAGACGGGGAACCGGGGAGCTGTTTTTT.